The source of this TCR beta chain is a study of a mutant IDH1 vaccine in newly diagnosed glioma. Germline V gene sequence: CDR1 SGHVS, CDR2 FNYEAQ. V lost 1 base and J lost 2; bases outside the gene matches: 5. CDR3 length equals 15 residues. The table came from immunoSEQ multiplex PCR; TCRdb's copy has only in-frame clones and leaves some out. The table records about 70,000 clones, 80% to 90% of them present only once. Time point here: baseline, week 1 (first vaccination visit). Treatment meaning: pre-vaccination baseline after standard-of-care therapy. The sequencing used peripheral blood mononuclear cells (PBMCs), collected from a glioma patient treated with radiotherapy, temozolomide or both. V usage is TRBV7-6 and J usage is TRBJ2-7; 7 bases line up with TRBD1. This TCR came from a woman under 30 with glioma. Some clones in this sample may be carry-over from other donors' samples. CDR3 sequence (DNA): TGTGCCAGCAGCTTAGAACAGGGGTTCCCCTACGAGCAGTACTTC. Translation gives CASSLEQGFPYEQYF.